One T cell receptor beta chain is described in this entry. This clone's antigen is unknown. One base away there is no much larger clone; base qualities are not given. The data were taken from a study of blood T cell repertoires in COVID-19 (dated by TCRdb to 2018 to 2021). Regarding the study in general: Samples from collaborators originated in the United States, Italy and Spain and spanned both the acute and convalescent phases of COVID-19. HLA class I and class II types, where available, came from metadata supplied by the sample provider rather than from assay-based typing. The dataset comprised deeply sampled blood TCRbeta repertoires from subjects exposed to, actively infected with, or recovered from COVID-19. The samples were drawn from the first 160 participants of the ongoing ImmuneRACE study and from 950 to 1,500 subjects provided by 6 global collaborators. The repertoires were made available in a free public database intended to serve as a resource for research on the immune response to SARS-CoV-2. A de-identified subject ID, COVID-19 status, age in years and sex were almost always included in the sample metadata. The prospective study material was composed of cDNA or gDNA derived from T cells, B-cell-depleted T cells, or PBMCs.

One collaborating source in Seattle enrolled patients during active infection and followed them longitudinally through the course of disease. The collaborating institutions used their own protocols to collect whole blood in K2EDTA tubes. Collaborator samples were shipped for TCRbeta analysis as frozen whole blood, isolated PBMCs, or DNA extracted from either sample type. The V end gives up 6 bases and the J end 5 bases, leaving 6 bases in the junction not matched to a gene. From its cysteine to its phenylalanine, the CDR3 spans 13 amino acids. Left in the record is the CDR3 DNA by itself, 39 bases read in frame from the first base. CDR1 and CDR2 are drawn from the germline V gene: MDHEN, SYDVKM. TCRbeta CDR3 regions were amplified from genomic DNA using the immunoSEQ Assay, a bias-controlled multiplex PCR. From the authors' description of their analysis: The number of nucleated cells in each sample was estimated from the amplification of reference gene primers within the assay. To quantify the absolute abundance of each unique TCRbeta CDR3 rearrangement, sequence reads were collapsed and filtered. Productive Simpson clonality was computed per sample as the square root of Simpson's diversity index over productive rearrangements. This immuneACCESS table, as held by TCRdb, lists in-frame sequences with V and J called but not all clones. Of the missing ones, under half trace to an unresolved V gene in checked studies; the others have no known cause. From that table come the V and J calls and clone size; the DNA was used to work out D and trimming. This sample is represented by 350,000 to 450,000 clones; around 91% of them were singletons. The ten largest account for approximately 1.5% of the sample.

Overall results and qualifications from the work: The amount of clinical and demographic metadata varied by source and participant and was provided uncurated.

This TCR was sampled from a woman aged 40 to 49 with COVID-19, enrolled during active disease. The chain couples TRBV28 to TRBJ1-2, with TRBD1 matching 7 junction bases. Input material: peripheral blood. The DNA sequence is as follows: TGTGCCAGCAGCACGGGACAGAGATATGGCTACACCTTC. This translates into CASSTGQRYGYTF.